This T cell receptor (beta chain) was recovered during a study of T cell responses to AZD1222 COVID-19 vaccine. Sequencing used immunoSEQ multiplex PCR; TCRdb keeps in-frame clones, though not all of them. The repertoire includes fewer than 150,000 clones, roughly 90% of them detected once, and approximately 1.8% sits in the top ten. Whether given at about 4 or about 12 weeks, second doses were pooled. In regard to this clone: Its matching antigen is unknown.

Whole-study findings and limits: Mostly white British, mostly female donors; authors suggested clonal diversity may be underestimated.

The material was peripheral blood, obtained 28 days after the second AZD1222 dose. This TCR was sampled from an adult who received the AZD1222 COVID-19 vaccine.

The CDR3 loop is CASSPLGVSGVHTDTQYF. DNA of the CDR3: TGTGCCAGCAGCCCCCTGGGCGTTAGCGGGGTCCACACAGATACGCAGTATTTT. This sequence joins TRBV7-9 and TRBJ2-3, with 8 bases lining up with TRBD2. The junction had 15 bases not matched to a gene; V was cut back by 5 bases and J by 2 bases. CDR1 is SEHNR and CDR2 is FQNEAQ in the germline V gene (reference sequence). The CDR3 runs 18 residues. The variable domain in full, completed from reference TRBV7-9 and TRBJ2-3, reads DTGVSQNPRHKITKRGQNVTFRCDPISEHNRLYWYRQTLGQGPEFLTYFQNEAQLEKSRLLSDRFSAERPKGSFSTLEIQRTEQGDSAMYLCASSPLGVSGVHTDTQYFGPGTRLTVL.